The T cell receptor (beta chain) described here comes from a study of blood T cells in healthy people across ages. Then a second PCR, running roughly 7 to 12 cycles, was carried out with a sample-barcoded 5' primer and a J-beta primer mix. TCRdb re-called the 5' RACE reads through MiXCR, storing one row per CDR3 protein. There are roughly 1,500,000 distinct CDR3 sequences in the sample; roughly 32% occur only once, and around 11% lies in the top ten. Per the germline V gene, CDR1 is SEHNR and CDR2 is FQNEAQ (reference sequence). The CDR3 sequence is 16 residues long. This clonotype appeared a few times.

This receptor was obtained from a woman younger than 45 in good health. The rearrangement uses TRBV7-9 and TRBJ2-5; TRBD2 matches 12 bases. The DNA end is more similar to TRBJ2-7, so the J call may be wrong. The material sequenced was blood. The CDR3 loop reads CASSPIASGRVNEQYF. CDR3 bases: TGTGCCAGCAGCCCTATAGCTAGCGGGAGGGTAAACGAGCAGTACTTC.